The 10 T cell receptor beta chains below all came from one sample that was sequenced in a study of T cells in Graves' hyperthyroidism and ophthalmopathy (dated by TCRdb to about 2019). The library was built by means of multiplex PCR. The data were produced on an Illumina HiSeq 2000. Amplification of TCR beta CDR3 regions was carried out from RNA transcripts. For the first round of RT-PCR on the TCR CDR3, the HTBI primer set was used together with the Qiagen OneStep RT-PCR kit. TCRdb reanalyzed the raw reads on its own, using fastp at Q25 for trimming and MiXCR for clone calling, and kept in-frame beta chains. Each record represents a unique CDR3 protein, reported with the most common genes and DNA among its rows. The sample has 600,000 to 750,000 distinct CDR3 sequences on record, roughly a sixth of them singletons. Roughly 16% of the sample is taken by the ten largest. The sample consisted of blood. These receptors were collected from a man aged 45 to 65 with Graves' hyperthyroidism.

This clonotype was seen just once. CDR3 nucleotide sequence: TGTGCCAGCAGCCAAGATCATTGGGGGACGGAGACCCAGTACTTC. Its translation is CASSQDHWGTETQYF. The V and J genes are TRBV14 and TRBJ2-5; the D gene could be TRBD1 or TRBD2 (5 bases each). Germline values: CDR1 SGHDN, CDR2 FVKESK. The CDR3 has 15 residues. V was shortened by 0 bases and J by 5 bases, with 13 bases between the two germline ends.

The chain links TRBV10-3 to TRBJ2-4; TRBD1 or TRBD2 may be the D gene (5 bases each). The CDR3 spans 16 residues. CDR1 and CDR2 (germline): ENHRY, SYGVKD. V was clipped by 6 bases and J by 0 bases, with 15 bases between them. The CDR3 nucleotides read TGTGCCATCAGCCGGGACGGAGCCTTAGCCAAAAACATTCAGTACTTC. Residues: CAISRDGALAKNIQYF.

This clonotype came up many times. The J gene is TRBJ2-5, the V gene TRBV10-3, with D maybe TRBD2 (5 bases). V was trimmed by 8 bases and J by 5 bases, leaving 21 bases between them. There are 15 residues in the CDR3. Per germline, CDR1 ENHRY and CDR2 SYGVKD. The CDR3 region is CAICPGLPTGETQYF. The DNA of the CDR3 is TGTGCCATCTGTCCAGGACTCCCAACCGGGGAGACCCAGTACTTC.

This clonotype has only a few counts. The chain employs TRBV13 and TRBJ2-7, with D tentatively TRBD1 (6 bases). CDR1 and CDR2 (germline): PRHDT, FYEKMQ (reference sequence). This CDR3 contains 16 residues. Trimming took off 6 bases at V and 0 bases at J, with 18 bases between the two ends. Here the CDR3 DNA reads TGTGCCAGCAGGCTAGGAAACAGGGTTAGCTCCTACGAGCAGTACTTC. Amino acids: CASRLGNRVSSYEQYF.

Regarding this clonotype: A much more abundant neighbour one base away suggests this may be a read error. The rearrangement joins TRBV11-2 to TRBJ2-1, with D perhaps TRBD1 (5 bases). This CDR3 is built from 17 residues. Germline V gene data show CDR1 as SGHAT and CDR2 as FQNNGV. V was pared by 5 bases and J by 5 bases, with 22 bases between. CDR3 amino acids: CASSPCPSQGLHNEQFF. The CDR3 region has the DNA TGTGCCAGCAGCCCCTGTCCCTCTCAGGGCCTCCACAATGAGCAGTTCTTC.

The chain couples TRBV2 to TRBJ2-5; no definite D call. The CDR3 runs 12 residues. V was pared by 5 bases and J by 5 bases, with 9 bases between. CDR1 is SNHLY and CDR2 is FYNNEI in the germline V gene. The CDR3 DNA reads TGTGCCAGCAGTCCCCTGGACGAGACCCAGTACTTC. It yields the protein CASSPLDETQYF.

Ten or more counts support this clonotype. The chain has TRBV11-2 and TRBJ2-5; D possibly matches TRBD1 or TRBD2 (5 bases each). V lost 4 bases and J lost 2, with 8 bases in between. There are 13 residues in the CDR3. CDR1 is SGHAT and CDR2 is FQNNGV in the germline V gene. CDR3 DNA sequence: TGTGCCAGCAGCTCGGGACGTCAAGAGACCCAGTACTTC. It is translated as CASSSGRQETQYF.

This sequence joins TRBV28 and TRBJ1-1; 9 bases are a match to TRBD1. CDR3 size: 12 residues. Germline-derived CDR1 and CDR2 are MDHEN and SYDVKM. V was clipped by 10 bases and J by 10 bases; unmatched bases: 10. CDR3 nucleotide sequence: TGTGCCATCGGACAGGGGAGATCGGGAGCTTTCTTT. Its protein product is CAIGQGRSGAFF.

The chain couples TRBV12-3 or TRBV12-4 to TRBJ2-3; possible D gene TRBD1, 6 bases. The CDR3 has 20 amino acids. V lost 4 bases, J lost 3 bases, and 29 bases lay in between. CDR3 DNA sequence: TGTGCCAGCAGTTCAAAACCCGGGGACATGGCCCCACGCGCAACAGATACGCAGTATTTT. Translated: CASSSKPGDMAPRATDTQYF.

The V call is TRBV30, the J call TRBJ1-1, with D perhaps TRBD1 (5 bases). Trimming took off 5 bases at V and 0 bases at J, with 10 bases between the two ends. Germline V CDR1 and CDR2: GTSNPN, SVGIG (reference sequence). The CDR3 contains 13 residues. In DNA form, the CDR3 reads TGTGCCTGGCGTCGACAGTTGAACACTGAAGCTTTCTTT. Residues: CAWRRQLNTEAFF.